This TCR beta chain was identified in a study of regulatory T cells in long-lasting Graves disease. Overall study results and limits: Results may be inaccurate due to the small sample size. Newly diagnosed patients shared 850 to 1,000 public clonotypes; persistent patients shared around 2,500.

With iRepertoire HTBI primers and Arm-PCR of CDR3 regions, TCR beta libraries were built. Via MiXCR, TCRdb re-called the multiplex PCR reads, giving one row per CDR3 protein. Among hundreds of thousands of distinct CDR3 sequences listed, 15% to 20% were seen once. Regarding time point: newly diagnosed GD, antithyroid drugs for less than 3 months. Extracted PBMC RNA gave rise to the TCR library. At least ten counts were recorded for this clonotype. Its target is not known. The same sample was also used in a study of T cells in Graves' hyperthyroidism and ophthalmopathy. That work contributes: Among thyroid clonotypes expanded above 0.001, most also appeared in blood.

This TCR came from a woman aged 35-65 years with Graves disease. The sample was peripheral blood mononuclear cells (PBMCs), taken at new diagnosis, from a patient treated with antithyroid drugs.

This chain's CDR3 is CASSPPTGSSYNEQFF. For the CDR3, the DNA is TGTGCCAGCTCACCGCCGACAGGGAGCTCCTACAATGAGCAGTTCTTC. The chain has TRBV18 and TRBJ2-1, with TRBD1 matching 7 bases. This CDR3 spans 16 amino acids. The germline CDR1 and CDR2 sequences are KGHSH and LQKENI. The junction had 5 bases not matched to a gene; V was cut back by 3 bases and J by 0 bases.